The 5 T cell receptor beta chains given below trace back to one sample, sequenced in a study of tumor and adjacent non-tumor tissue in lung cancer (dated by TCRdb to the late 2010s). RNA was extracted from bulk unsorted tissue and checked for quality with a NanoDrop ND-1000 and an Agilent 2100. Libraries were constructed by multiplex PCR. The listed sequencing device is Illumina HiSeq 2500. TCRbeta libraries were built by three rounds of nested PCR using primers (Table S4), following protocols modified from ARM-PCR. The raw public reads went through TCRdb reprocessing: fastp at Q25, MiXCR clone calling, in-frame beta chains kept. Merged by CDR3 protein, the rows form single entries marked with the most common genes and DNA. This sample is represented by roughly 150,000 distinct CDR3 sequences; roughly 70% of them were singletons. About 18% of the sample is taken by the ten largest. The sample consisted of lung tumor tissue. These receptors were obtained from a man in his sixties with small cell lung cancer.

The J gene is TRBJ1-4, the V gene TRBV4-2; the D gene is possibly TRBD1 (5 bases). The CDR3 runs 18 residues. The V end lost 1 base, the J end lost 0 bases, and 15 bases lay between the germline ends. Germline V gene data show CDR1 as LGHNA and CDR2 as YNFKEQ. The CDR3 here is CASSQGLGAFSTNEKLFF. CDR3 nucleotides: TGTGCCAGCAGCCAAGGACTCGGGGCCTTCTCAACTAATGAAAAACTGTTTTTT.

This clonotype was seen only a few times. The chain carries TRBV5-1 and TRBJ2-1, with TRBD1 matching over 8 bases. Unmatched junction bases numbered 14, after V lost 0 bases and J lost 15 bases. This CDR3 has 15 residues. CDR1 SGHRS and CDR2 YFSETQ come from the germline V gene. CDR3 bases: TGCGCCAGCAGCTTGGCTTTAGGCGAGGGACAGGAGGGGTTCTTC. Residues: CASSLALGEGQEGFF.

Remarks on this clonotype: Compared with germline, one end of the junction differs, possibly owing to a read error. V and J are TRBV4-1 and TRBJ2-1; 7 nucleotides agree with TRBD2. Germline CDR1 reads MGHRA; CDR2 reads YSYEKL. The CDR3 is 14 amino acids. The CDR3 protein is CASSLSATSIERFF. CDR3 DNA: TGCGCCAGCAGCCTTTCTGCGACTAGCATTGAGCGGTTCTTC.

Details on this clonotype: A junction end diverges from the germline sequence, so it may reflect a read error. The chain recombines TRBV28 with TRBJ1-5; D possibly corresponds to TRBD1 (5 bases). CDR1 is MDHEN, CDR2 SYDVKM, per germline. The length of the CDR3 is 15 residues. The CDR3 protein is CASSLRGAMKQPQDF. As DNA, the CDR3 is TGTGCCAGCAGTCTCAGAGGGGCCATGAAACAGCCCCAGGATTTT.

The rearrangement uses TRBV2 and TRBJ2-3; no definite D call. V was shortened by 6 bases and J by 0 bases, with 7 bases between the two germline ends. The CDR3 length is 13 residues. Germline assignment: CDR1 SNHLY and CDR2 FYNNEI. CDR3 nucleotides: TGTGCCAGCAGCGGCTCTAGCACAGATACGCAGTATTTT. Translating gives CASSGSSTDTQYF.